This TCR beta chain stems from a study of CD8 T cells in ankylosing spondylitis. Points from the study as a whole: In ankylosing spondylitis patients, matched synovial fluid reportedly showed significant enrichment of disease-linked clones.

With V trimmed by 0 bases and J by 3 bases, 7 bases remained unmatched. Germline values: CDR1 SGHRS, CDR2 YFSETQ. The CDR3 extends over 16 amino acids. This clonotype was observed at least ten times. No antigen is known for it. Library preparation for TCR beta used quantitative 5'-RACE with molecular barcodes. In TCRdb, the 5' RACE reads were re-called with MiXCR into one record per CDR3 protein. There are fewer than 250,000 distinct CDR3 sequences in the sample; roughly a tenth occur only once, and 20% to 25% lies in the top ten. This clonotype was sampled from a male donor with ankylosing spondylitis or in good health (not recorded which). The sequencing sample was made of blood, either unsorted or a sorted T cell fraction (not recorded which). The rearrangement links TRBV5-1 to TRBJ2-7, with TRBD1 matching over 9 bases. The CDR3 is CASSLGGQGTVYEQYF. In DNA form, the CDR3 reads TGCGCCAGCAGCTTGGGGGGACAGGGTACCGTCTACGAGCAGTACTTC.